This T cell receptor (beta chain) was recorded in a study of blood T cell repertoires in COVID-19. For the study at large: T cells, B-cell-depleted T cells, or PBMCs supplied cDNA or gDNA.

Per the authors' pipeline: Scientists estimated how many nucleated cells there were by amplifying reference gene primers. TCRdb's table, derived via immunoSEQ multiplex PCR, lists solely in-frame clones and lacks some. V, J and clone size reflect that table, while D and trimming were determined from the DNA. Among about 83,000 clones listed, about 82% were seen once. Per germline, CDR1 LNHDA and CDR2 SQIVND (reference sequence). This CDR3 contains 14 residues. The V end lost 9 bases, the J end lost 1 base, and 12 bases lay between the germline ends. Sequencing input: peripheral blood. This sequence was found in a woman older than 75 with acute or convalescent COVID-19. The V call is TRBV19, the J call TRBJ2-2; TRBD1 is a possible D gene (6 bases). CDR3 in amino acids: CASSQGRNTGELFF. The CDR3 DNA is TGTGCCAGCTCACAGGGCAGGAACACCGGGGAGCTGTTTTTT. The full variable domain, with the rest looked up from reference TRBV19 and TRBJ2-2, is DGGITQSPKYLFRKEGQNVTLSCEQNLNHDAMYWYRQDPGQGLRLIYYSQIVNDFQKGDIAEGYSVSREKKESFPLTVTSAQKNPTAFYLCASSQGRNTGELFFGEGSRLTVL.